The source of this TCR beta chain is a study of blood T cell repertoires in COVID-19. In the study overall: Specimens from acute and convalescent COVID-19 originated in the United States, Italy and Spain.

Authors' analysis steps: Reference gene primers were amplified, and this amplification served to estimate nucleated cell counts. Using immunoSEQ multiplex PCR, the repertoire was profiled, and TCRdb retains in-frame clones only, with some absent. V, J and clone size were drawn from that table, and D and trimming were deduced from the DNA. The table has around 130,000 clones, about four fifths seen once. CDR3 length: 16 residues. Trimming took off 5 bases at V and 0 bases at J, with 13 bases between the two ends. Germline assignment: CDR1 LNHDA and CDR2 SQIVND (reference sequence). This chain links TRBV19 with TRBJ1-4, with D perhaps TRBD1 (6 bases). This receptor was taken from a man aged 60-69 years with active or convalescent COVID-19. Sequences were obtained from peripheral blood. In DNA, the CDR3 is TGTGCCAGTAGTCTCGACAGGATTGCAACTAATGAAAAACTGTTTTTT. This translates into CASSLDRIATNEKLFF.